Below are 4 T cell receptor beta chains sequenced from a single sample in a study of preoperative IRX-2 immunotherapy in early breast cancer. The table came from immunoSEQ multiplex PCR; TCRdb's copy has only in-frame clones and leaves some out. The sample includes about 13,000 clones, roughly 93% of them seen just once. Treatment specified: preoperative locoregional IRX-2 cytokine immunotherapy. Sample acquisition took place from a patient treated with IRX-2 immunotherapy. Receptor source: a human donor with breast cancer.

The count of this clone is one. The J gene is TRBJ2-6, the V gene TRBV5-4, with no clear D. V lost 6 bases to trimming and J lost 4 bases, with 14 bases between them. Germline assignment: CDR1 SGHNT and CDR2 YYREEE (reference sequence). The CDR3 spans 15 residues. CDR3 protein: CASTTLGLGANVLTF. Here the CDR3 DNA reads TGTGCCAGCACCACCTTGGGCTTAGGGGCCAACGTCCTGACTTTC.

DNA of the CDR3: TGTGCCAGCAGTGTTAGGGGGACACTGGTCGGCTACACCTTC. Translated, it gives CASSVRGTLVGYTF. The chain recombines TRBV2 with TRBJ1-2; D is perhaps TRBD1 (6 bases). Germline CDR1 and CDR2: SNHLY and FYNNEI. The CDR3 is 14 amino acids. Trimming left V 4 bases short and J 8 bases short, with 17 bases between. Supplemented by reference TRBV2 and TRBJ1-2, the full variable domain reads EPEVTQTPSHQVTQMGQEVILRCVPISNHLYFYWYRQILGQKVEFLVSFYNNEISEKSEIFDDQFSVERPDGSNFTLKIRSTKLEDSAMYFCASSVRGTLVGYTFGSGTRLTVV.

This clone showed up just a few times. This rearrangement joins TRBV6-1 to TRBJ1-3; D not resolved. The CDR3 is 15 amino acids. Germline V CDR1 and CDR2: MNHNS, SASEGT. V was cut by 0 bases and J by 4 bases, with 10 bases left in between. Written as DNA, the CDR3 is TGTGCCAGCAGTGAAGCATGGAGGGCCGGAAACACCATATATTTT. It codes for CASSEAWRAGNTIYF.

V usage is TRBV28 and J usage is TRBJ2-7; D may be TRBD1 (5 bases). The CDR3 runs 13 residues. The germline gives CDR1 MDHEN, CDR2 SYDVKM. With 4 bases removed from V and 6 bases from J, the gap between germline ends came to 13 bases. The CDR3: CASSSQGHGEQYV. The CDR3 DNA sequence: TGTGCCAGCAGTTCCCAGGGTCATGGCGAGCAGTACGTC.